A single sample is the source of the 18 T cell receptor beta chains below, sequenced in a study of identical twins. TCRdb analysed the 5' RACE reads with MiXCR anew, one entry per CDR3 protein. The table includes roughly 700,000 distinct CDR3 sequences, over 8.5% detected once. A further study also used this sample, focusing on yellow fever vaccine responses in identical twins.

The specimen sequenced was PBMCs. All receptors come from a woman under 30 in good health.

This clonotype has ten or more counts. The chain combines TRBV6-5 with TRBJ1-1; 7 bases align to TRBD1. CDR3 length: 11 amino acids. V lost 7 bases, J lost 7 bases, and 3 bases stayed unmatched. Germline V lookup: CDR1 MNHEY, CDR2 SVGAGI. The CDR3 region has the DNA TGTGCCAGCAATCGGGACAGTGAAGCTTTCTTT. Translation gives CASNRDSEAFF.

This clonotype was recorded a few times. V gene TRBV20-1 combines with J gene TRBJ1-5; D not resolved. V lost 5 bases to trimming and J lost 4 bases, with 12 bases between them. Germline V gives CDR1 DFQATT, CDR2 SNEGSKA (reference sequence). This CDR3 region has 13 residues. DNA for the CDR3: TGCAGTGCTGGCTACGGCGGGAATCAGCCCCAGCATTTT. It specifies CSAGYGGNQPQHF.

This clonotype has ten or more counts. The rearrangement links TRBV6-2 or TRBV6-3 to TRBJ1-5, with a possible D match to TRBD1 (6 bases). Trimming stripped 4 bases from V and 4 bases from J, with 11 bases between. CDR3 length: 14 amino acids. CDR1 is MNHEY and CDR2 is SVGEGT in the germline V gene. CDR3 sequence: CASSSGQPNQPQHF. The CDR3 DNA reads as TGTGCCAGCAGTTCAGGACAGCCTAATCAGCCCCAGCATTTT.

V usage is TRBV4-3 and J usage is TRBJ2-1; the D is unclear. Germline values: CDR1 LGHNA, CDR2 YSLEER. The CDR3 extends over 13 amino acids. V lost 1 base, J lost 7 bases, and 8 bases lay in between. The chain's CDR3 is CASSQVSGNEQFF. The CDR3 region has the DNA TGCGCCAGCAGCCAAGTTTCGGGTAATGAGCAGTTCTTC.

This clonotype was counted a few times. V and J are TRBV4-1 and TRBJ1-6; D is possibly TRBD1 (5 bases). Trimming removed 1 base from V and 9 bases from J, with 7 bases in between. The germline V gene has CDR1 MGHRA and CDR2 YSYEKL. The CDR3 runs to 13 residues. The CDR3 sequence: CASSQAGTSPLHF. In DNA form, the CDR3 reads TGCGCCAGCAGCCAAGCAGGGACTTCACCCCTCCACTTT.

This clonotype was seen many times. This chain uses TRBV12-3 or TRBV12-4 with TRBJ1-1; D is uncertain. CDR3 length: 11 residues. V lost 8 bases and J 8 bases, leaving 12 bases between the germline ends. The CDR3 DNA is TGTGCCAGCTCTAGGGTGAGGGAAGCTTTCTTT. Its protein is CASSRVREAFF.

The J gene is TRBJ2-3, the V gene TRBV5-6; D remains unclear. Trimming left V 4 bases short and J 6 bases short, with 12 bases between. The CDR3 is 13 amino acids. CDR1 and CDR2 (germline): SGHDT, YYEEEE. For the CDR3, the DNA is TGTGCCAGCAGCCAACCGCCCTGGGATACGCAGTATTTT. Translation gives CASSQPPWDTQYF. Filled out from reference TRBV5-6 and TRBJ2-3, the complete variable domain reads DAGVTQSPTHLIKTRGQQVTLRCSPKSGHDTVSWYQQALGQGPQFIFQYYEEEERQRGNFPDRFSGHQFPNYSSELNVNALLLGDSALYLCASSQPPWDTQYFGPGTRLTVL.

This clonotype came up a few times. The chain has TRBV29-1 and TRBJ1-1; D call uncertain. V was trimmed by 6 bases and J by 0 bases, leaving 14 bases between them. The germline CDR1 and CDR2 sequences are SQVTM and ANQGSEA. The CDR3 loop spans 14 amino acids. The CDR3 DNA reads TGCAGCGTACACAAATCAATTCTGAACACTGAAGCTTTCTTT. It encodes CSVHKSILNTEAFF.

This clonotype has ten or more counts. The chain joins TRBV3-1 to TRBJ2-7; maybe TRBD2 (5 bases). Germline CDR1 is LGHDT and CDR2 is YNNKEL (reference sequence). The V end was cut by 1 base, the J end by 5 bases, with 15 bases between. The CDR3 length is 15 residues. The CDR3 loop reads CASSQVRPGGHEQYF. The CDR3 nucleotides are TGTGCCAGCAGCCAAGTTCGCCCTGGAGGTCACGAGCAGTACTTC.

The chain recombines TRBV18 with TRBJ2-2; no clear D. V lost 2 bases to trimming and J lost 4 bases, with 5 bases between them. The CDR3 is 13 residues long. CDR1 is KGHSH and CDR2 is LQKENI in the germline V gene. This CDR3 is CASSPTITGELFF. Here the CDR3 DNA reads TGTGCCAGCTCACCAACAATCACCGGGGAGCTGTTTTTT.

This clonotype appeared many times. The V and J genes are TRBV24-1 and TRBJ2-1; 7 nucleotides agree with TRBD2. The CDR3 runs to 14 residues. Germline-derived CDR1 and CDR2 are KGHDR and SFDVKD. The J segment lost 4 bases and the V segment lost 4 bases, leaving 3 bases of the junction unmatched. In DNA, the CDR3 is TGTGCCACCAGTGAAGGTAGCGGGTACAATGAGCAGTTCTTC. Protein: CATSEGSGYNEQFF.

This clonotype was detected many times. Here the CDR3 reads CASSQDVSGGYEQYF. CDR3 coding DNA: TGTGCCAGCAGCCAAGATGTCAGCGGGGGGTACGAGCAGTACTTC. The chain uses TRBV4-2 and TRBJ2-7; 9 bases match TRBD2. CDR3 length equals 15 residues. The germline gives CDR1 LGHNA, CDR2 YNFKEQ. Trimming cost V 0 bases and J 4 bases; bases outside gene matches: 4.

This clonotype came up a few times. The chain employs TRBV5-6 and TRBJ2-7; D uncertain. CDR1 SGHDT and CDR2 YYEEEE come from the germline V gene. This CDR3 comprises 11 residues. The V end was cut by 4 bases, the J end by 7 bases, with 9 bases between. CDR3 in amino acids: CASSATTEQYF. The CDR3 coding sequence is TGTGCCAGCAGCGCAACTACAGAGCAGTACTTC.

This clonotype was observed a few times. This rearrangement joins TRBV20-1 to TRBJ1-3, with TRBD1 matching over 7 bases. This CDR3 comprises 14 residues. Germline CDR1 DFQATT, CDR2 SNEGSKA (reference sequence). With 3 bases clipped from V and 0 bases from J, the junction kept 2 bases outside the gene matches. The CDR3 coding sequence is TGCAGTGCTAGCGGGACAGACTCTGGAAACACCATATATTTT. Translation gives CSASGTDSGNTIYF.

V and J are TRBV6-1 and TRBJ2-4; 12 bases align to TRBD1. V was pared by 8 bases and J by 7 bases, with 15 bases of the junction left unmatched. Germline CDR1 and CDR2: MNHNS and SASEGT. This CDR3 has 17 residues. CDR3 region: CASSETPGQGALNIQYF. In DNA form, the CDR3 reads TGTGCCAGCTCAGAAACGCCGGGACAGGGGGCGCTTAACATTCAGTACTTC.

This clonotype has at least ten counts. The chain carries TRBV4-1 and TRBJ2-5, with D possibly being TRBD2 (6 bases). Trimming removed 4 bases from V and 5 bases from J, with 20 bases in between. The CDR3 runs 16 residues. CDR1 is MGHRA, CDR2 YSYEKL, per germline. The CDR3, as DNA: TGCGCCAGCAGCCTCAGACTAGACCGCAATGGGGAGACCCAGTACTTC. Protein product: CASSLRLDRNGETQYF.

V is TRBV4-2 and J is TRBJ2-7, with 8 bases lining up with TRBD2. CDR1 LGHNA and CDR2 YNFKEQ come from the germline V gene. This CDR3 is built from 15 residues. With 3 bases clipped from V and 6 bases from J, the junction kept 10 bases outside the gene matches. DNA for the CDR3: TGTGCCAGCAGCCATTCCGGGACTAGTGTCCGCGAGCAGTACTTC. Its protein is CASSHSGTSVREQYF.

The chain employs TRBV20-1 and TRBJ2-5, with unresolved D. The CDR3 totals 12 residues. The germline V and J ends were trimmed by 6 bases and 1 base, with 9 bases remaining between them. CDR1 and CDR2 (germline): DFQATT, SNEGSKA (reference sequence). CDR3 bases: TGCAGTGCCTGGGGTGCCCAAGAGACCCAGTACTTC. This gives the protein CSAWGAQETQYF.